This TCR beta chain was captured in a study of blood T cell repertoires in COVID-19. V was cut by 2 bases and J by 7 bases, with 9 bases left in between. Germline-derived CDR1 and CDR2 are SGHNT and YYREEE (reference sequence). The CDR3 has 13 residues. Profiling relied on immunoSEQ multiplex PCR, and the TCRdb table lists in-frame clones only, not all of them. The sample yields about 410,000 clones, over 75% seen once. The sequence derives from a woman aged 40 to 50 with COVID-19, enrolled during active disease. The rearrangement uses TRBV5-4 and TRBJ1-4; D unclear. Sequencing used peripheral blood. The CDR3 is CASSFKGGEKLFF. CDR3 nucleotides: TGTGCCAGCAGCTTCAAGGGAGGTGAAAAACTGTTTTTT.